This entry lists 12 T cell receptor beta chains sequenced from one sample in a study of patients and donors after allogeneic stem cell transplantation. From the RT-PCR reads, TCRdb called clonotypes with MiXCR, one entry per CDR3 protein. There are 45,000 to 65,000 distinct CDR3 sequences in the sample; 10% to 15% occur only once, and about a third lies in the top ten. Sequencing used blood, either unsorted or a sorted T cell fraction (not recorded which). Receptors were obtained from a human donor who was either an allogeneic HSCT recipient or a stem cell or donor lymphocyte infusion donor (not recorded which). It is not recorded whose cells these are; they may come from a transplant donor.

The sample holds a few counts of this clonotype. This rearrangement joins TRBV7-8 to TRBJ1-6; 8 nucleotides align to TRBD1. J lost 0 bases, V lost 0 bases, and 16 bases had no gene match. Germline V CDR1 and CDR2: SGHVS, FQNEAQ. This CDR3 is built from 22 residues. The CDR3 region has the DNA TGTGCCAGCAGCTTAGCATCCCCCGGACAGGGACGGCGCGGCTCCTATAATTCACCCCTCCACTTT. Residues: CASSLASPGQGRRGSYNSPLHF.

This clonotype was counted a few times. The chain links TRBV24-1 to TRBJ2-7; 8 bases are a match to TRBD2. The CDR3 totals 15 residues. Germline V lookup: CDR1 KGHDR, CDR2 SFDVKD. V lost 4 bases to trimming and J lost 0 bases; unmatched junction nucleotides: 4. This CDR3 is CATSDHTSGSYEQYF. CDR3 DNA: TGTGCCACCAGTGACCATACTAGCGGCTCCTACGAGCAGTACTTC.

In its sample, this clonotype was seen a few times. The gene calls are TRBV5-1 and TRBJ2-5, with 9 nucleotides matching TRBD1. The J segment lost 0 bases and the V segment lost 3 bases, leaving 15 bases of the junction unmatched. CDR1 SGHRS and CDR2 YFSETQ come from the germline V gene. The length of the CDR3 is 19 residues. The CDR3 is CASSYPYSAGTGYQETQYF. CDR3 coding DNA: TGCGCCAGCAGCTATCCCTATTCTGCCGGGACAGGGTACCAAGAGACCCAGTACTTC.

This clonotype was counted a few times. This chain links TRBV14 with TRBJ1-2; D unresolved. Germline V gives CDR1 SGHDN, CDR2 FVKESK. The CDR3 totals 13 residues. Trimming left V 4 bases short and J 5 bases short, with 11 bases between. The CDR3 coding sequence is TGTGCCAGCAGCCCAAACTTTGTTTATGGCTACACCTTC. It specifies CASSPNFVYGYTF. The full variable domain, its missing parts supplied by reference TRBV14 and TRBJ1-2, is EAGVTQFPSHSVIEKGQTVTLRCDPISGHDNLYWYRRVMGKEIKFLLHFVKESKQDESGMPNNRFLAERTGGTYSTLKVQPAELEDSGVYFCASSPNFVYGYTFGSGTRLTVV.

The DNA of the CDR3 is TGTGCCAGCAGCTTAGTTGAGCCCCCCTACAATGAGCAGTTCTTC. This translates into CASSLVEPPYNEQFF. The V and J genes are TRBV11-2 and TRBJ2-1; no clear D. The V and J ends lost 1 base and 2 bases respectively, with 9 bases between them. Germline V gene lookup returns CDR1 SGHAT and CDR2 FQNNGV. The CDR3 covers 15 residues.

This clonotype was observed many times. The V call is TRBV20-1, the J call TRBJ1-5; D remains unclear. Germline CDR1 DFQATT, CDR2 SNEGSKA (reference sequence). V lost 6 bases to trimming and J lost 3 bases, with 18 bases between them. The CDR3 runs to 15 residues. CDR3 coding DNA: TGCAGTGCCACCGAGGGAGGTTTTACCAATCAGCCCCAGCATTTT. It translates to CSATEGGFTNQPQHF.

The V gene is TRBV25-1, the J gene TRBJ2-1, with D possibly TRBD1 on 5 matching bases. Germline-derived CDR1 and CDR2 are MGHDK and SYGVNS. Deletions cut 1 base from V and 7 bases from J, with 8 bases between. The CDR3 runs 13 residues. CDR3: CASSEWAGNEQFF. CDR3 sequence (DNA): TGTGCCAGCAGTGAATGGGCAGGGAATGAGCAGTTCTTC.

The chain uses TRBV3-1 and TRBJ1-5; D gene ambiguous. The V and J ends lost 1 base and 3 bases respectively, with 10 bases between them. The germline gives CDR1 LGHDT, CDR2 YNNKEL (reference sequence). This CDR3 is built from 15 residues. Written as DNA, the CDR3 is TGTGCCAGCAGCCAAGGTAGCATCTCCAATCAGCCCCAGCATTTT. Translation gives CASSQGSISNQPQHF.

The chain couples TRBV12-3 or TRBV12-4 to TRBJ2-7, with D possibly TRBD1 on 6 matching bases. The germline V and J ends were trimmed by 7 bases and 3 bases, with 10 bases remaining between them. The CDR3 is made up of 12 amino acids. CDR3 residues: CASTGAGYEQYF. The CDR3 DNA follows: TGTGCCAGCACAGGGGCCGGCTACGAGCAGTACTTC.

The J gene is TRBJ2-7, the V gene TRBV20-1; D is possibly TRBD1 (6 bases). This CDR3 is built from 12 residues. CDR1 DFQATT and CDR2 SNEGSKA come from the germline V gene (reference sequence). V gave up 6 bases and J gave up 3 bases, with 12 bases separating them. The CDR3 DNA sequence: TGCAGTGCACAGGGAAGCTACTACGAGCAGTACTTC. Translating it yields CSAQGSYYEQYF.

In this sample, this clonotype turned up a few times. The chain links TRBV18 to TRBJ1-5; D might be TRBD1 (5 bases). The germline V gene has CDR1 KGHSH and CDR2 LQKENI. The CDR3 is made up of 15 amino acids. Trimming removed 4 bases from V and 6 bases from J, with 16 bases in between. The CDR3 spells CASSRNRDSFQPQHF. The CDR3 DNA reads as TGTGCCAGCTCACGCAACCGGGACTCTTTTCAGCCCCAGCATTTT. The variable domain in full, with the rest retrieved from reference TRBV18 and TRBJ1-5, is NAGVMQNPRHLVRRRGQEARLRCSPMKGHSHVYWYRQLPEEGLKFMVYLQKENIIDESGMPKERFSAEFPKEGPSILRIQQVVRGDSAAYFCASSRNRDSFQPQHFGDGTRLSIL.

This clonotype has more than one count but fewer than ten. This chain connects TRBV19 to TRBJ2-1; D may be TRBD2 (5 bases). The germline gives CDR1 LNHDA, CDR2 SQIVND (reference sequence). CDR3 length: 15 residues. V lost 9 bases, J lost 6 bases, and 21 bases lay in between. CDR3 coding DNA: TGTGCCAGGCCTACCCCGGGGAGTCCTAGCAATGAGCAGTTCTTC. It codes for CARPTPGSPSNEQFF.